Following are 30 T cell receptor beta chains from one sample sequenced in a study of a mutant IDH1 vaccine in newly diagnosed glioma. No cognate antigen is known for these TCRs. Method: immunoSEQ multiplex PCR; TCRdb's copy keeps in-frame clones and lacks some. The data contain tens of thousands of clones, roughly nine tenths of them singletons. Indicated time point: week 47, end of study. It was 300 ug of mutant IDH1 20-mer peptide that made up each vaccine dose, given with topical imiquimod. The sequences come from PBMCs, collected from a glioma patient whose treatment included an IDH1 peptide vaccine. These receptor sequences come from a man aged 35 to 55 with glioma.

This CDR3 reads CASRTGWDYGYTF. The CDR3 DNA is TGTGCCAGCAGGACAGGGTGGGACTATGGCTACACCTTC. The rearrangement links TRBV6-1 to TRBJ1-2; TRBD1 matches 7 bases. This CDR3 has 13 residues. The trim removed 6 bases at V and 3 bases at J, leaving 4 bases unmatched. Germline loops: CDR1 MNHNS, CDR2 SASEGT.

The V and J genes are TRBV14 and TRBJ1-1; D is unclear. From germline, CDR1 is SGHDN and CDR2 FVKESK. This CDR3 region has 14 residues. V was trimmed by 4 bases and J by 4 bases, leaving 13 bases between them. CDR3 in amino acids: CASSPSPFGTEAFF. CDR3 in DNA: TGTGCCAGCAGCCCCAGTCCCTTCGGCACTGAAGCTTTCTTT.

The chain combines TRBV2 with TRBJ1-6; D call uncertain. Trimming left V 6 bases short and J 0 bases short, with 18 bases between. Looked up from germline, CDR1 is SNHLY and CDR2 is FYNNEI. This CDR3 region has 18 residues. CDR3 sequence reads: CASSSGFFSSSYNSPLHF. The CDR3 nucleotides are TGTGCCAGCAGCTCCGGGTTCTTCTCAAGCTCCTATAATTCACCCCTCCACTTT.

This CDR3 is CASSHGLGRGQTEQYV. DNA for the CDR3: TGTGCCAGCAGCCACGGTTTAGGCAGGGGGCAGACCGAGCAGTACGTC. V and J are TRBV5-8 and TRBJ2-7; TRBD1 matches at 8 bases. Germline V CDR1 and CDR2: SGHTS, YDEGEE. V lost 4 bases and J lost 6; bases outside the gene matches: 15. The CDR3 runs 16 residues.

V and J are TRBV5-1 and TRBJ1-1, with TRBD1 matching over 8 bases. The CDR3 has 14 residues. Losses at the gene ends were 3 bases for V and 5 bases for J; bases not matched to a gene: 6. The V gene's germline CDR1 is SGHRS and CDR2 YFSETQ. The CDR3 coding sequence is TGCGCCAGCAGCTCGTTACAGGGGGGGACTGAAGCTTTCTTT. This gives the protein CASSSLQGGTEAFF.

The J gene is TRBJ1-1, the V gene TRBV15; no definite D call. The CDR3 runs to 16 residues. V was clipped by 0 bases and J by 0 bases, with 11 bases between them. Germline values: CDR1 LNHNV, CDR2 YYDKDF (reference sequence). The CDR3 spells CATSRDVGALNTEAFF. As DNA, the CDR3 is TGTGCCACCAGCAGAGATGTCGGCGCTCTGAACACTGAAGCTTTCTTT.

The chain combines TRBV27 with TRBJ2-3; the match to TRBD2 covers 13 bases. V dropped 3 bases and J dropped 3; count of bases not matched to a gene: 3. Germline lookup yields CDR1 MNHEY and CDR2 SMNVEV (reference sequence). This CDR3 has 16 amino acids. The CDR3 bases are TGTGCCAGCAGTTTTGCGACTAGCGGGAGGACAGATACGCAGTATTTT. It encodes CASSFATSGRTDTQYF.

In nucleotides, the CDR3 is TGTGCCAGCATCCGGGACTTGAACACCGGGGAGCTGTTTTTT. It codes for CASIRDLNTGELFF. The V gene is TRBV7-2, the J gene TRBJ2-2, with D possibly matching TRBD2 (6 bases). V was cut by 7 bases and J by 1 base, with 10 bases left in between. There are 14 residues in the CDR3. Germline V gene sequence: CDR1 SGHTA, CDR2 FQGNSA.

For the CDR3, the DNA is TGCGCCAGCAGTCTTCCGAACAGGTTAAAGGCGGGGGAGCAGTACGTC. Translated, it gives CASSLPNRLKAGEQYV. The J gene is TRBJ2-7, the V gene TRBV23-1; TRBD2 is a possible D gene (6 bases). TRBV23-1 is filed as an ORF, its function uncertain. The CDR3 runs to 16 residues. The V gene lost 4 bases and the J gene lost 7 bases, with 23 bases spanning the gap.

The rearrangement uses TRBV7-3 and TRBJ2-2, with 7 bases that match TRBD2. CDR1 is SGHTA, CDR2 FQGTGA, per germline. The CDR3 spans 16 residues. With V trimmed by 0 bases and J by 0 bases, 1 base remained unmatched. CDR3 loop: CASSLTGRANTGELFF. In nucleotides, the CDR3 is TGTGCCAGCAGCTTAACAGGGAGGGCGAACACCGGGGAGCTGTTTTTT.

The V gene is TRBV2, the J gene TRBJ1-6, with unresolved D. Germline V gene lookup returns CDR1 SNHLY and CDR2 FYNNEI. The V and J ends lost 11 bases and 6 bases respectively, with 14 bases between them. This CDR3 spans 13 amino acids. CDR3 protein: CAASRSTNSPLHF. The CDR3 DNA sequence: TGTGCCGCGAGCAGGTCTACTAATTCACCCCTCCACTTT.

This chain joins TRBV10-3 and TRBJ1-4, with D unresolved. From germline, CDR1 is ENHRY and CDR2 SYGVKD. V was trimmed by 5 bases and J by 0 bases, leaving 10 bases between them. This CDR3 has 15 amino acids. The CDR3 here is CAISTDRATNEKLFF. In nucleotides, the CDR3 is TGTGCCATCAGTACAGACCGTGCAACTAATGAAAAACTGTTTTTT.

V gene TRBV14 combines with J gene TRBJ2-1, with D perhaps matching TRBD2 (5 bases). V lost 2 bases and J lost 0, with 8 bases in between. The length of the CDR3 is 15 residues. Germline lookup yields CDR1 SGHDN and CDR2 FVKESK. For the CDR3, the DNA is TGTGCCAGCAGCCAACGAGGGAGCTCCTACAATGAGCAGTTCTTC. Translation: CASSQRGSSYNEQFF.

This chain links TRBV7-9 with TRBJ1-4, with D maybe TRBD1 (5 bases). Trimming cost V 5 bases and J 2 bases, with 12 bases left between them. CDR1 is SEHNR, CDR2 FQNEAQ, per germline (reference sequence). The CDR3 runs 15 residues. In DNA form, the CDR3 reads TGTGCCAGCAGCCTCGGGGGGTTCACTAATGAAAAACTGTTTTTT. It translates to CASSLGGFTNEKLFF.

J is TRBJ1-1 and V is TRBV6-4; no definite D call. This CDR3 has 13 amino acids. Trimming shortened V by 6 bases and J by 0 bases, and 8 bases separated the two germline ends. Germline loops: CDR1 MRHNA, CDR2 SNTAGT. The CDR3 DNA is TGTGCCAGCAGGCTAAGTTTGAACACTGAAGCTTTCTTT. Its protein is CASRLSLNTEAFF.

V usage is TRBV2 and J usage is TRBJ2-3; 7 nucleotides match TRBD2. The ends lost 7 bases at V and 5 bases at J; junction bases unmatched: 9. The CDR3 runs to 14 residues. CDR1 and CDR2 from the germline V gene are SNHLY and FYNNEI. The CDR3 sequence: CASMNDGGGDTQYF. As DNA, the CDR3 is TGTGCCAGCATGAACGACGGCGGGGGAGATACGCAGTATTTT.

This chain joins TRBV5-1 and TRBJ2-5, with D possibly called TRBD1 or TRBD2 (5 bases each). CDR1 SGHRS and CDR2 YFSETQ come from the germline V gene. The CDR3 runs to 16 residues. V was pared by 1 base and J by 0 bases, with 13 bases between. The CDR3 loop is CASSLYGAQYQETQYF. The CDR3 DNA follows: TGCGCCAGCAGCTTGTACGGGGCCCAGTACCAAGAGACCCAGTACTTC.

The rearrangement joins TRBV29-1 to TRBJ2-7, with D perhaps TRBD1 (5 bases). Germline CDR1 reads SQVTM; CDR2 reads ANQGSEA. V shed 2 bases and J shed 6 bases, with 17 bases lying between them. This CDR3 has 14 residues. The CDR3: CSVEKPDNLREQYF. The DNA for the CDR3 is TGCAGCGTTGAAAAACCGGACAACCTTCGCGAGCAGTACTTC.

The chain uses TRBV11-3 and TRBJ2-3; weak D call: TRBD2 (6 bases). The CDR3 totals 13 residues. V lost 3 bases, J lost 11 bases, and 15 bases lay in between. Germline CDR1 SGHNT, CDR2 YENEEA. This chain's CDR3 is CASSFRGGVEQYF. In DNA form, the CDR3 reads TGTGCCAGCAGCTTTCGAGGAGGGGTAGAGCAGTATTTT.

The chain carries TRBV5-1 and TRBJ1-1; TRBD1 matches 8 bases. Unmatched junction bases numbered 11, after V lost 4 bases and J lost 3 bases. The germline V gene encodes CDR1 SGHRS and CDR2 YFSETQ. There are 16 residues in the CDR3. Here the CDR3 DNA reads TGCGCCAGCAGCAGCCGTGCAGGGGGCGCAGACACTGAAGCTTTCTTT. Its translation is CASSSRAGGADTEAFF.

The chain carries TRBV5-5 and TRBJ2-7, with 8 bases identical to TRBD1. J lost 3 bases, V lost 5 bases, and 7 bases had no gene match. Germline V CDR1 and CDR2: SGHKS, YYEKEE (reference sequence). The CDR3 totals 14 residues. CDR3 sequence reads: CASRRPGQDYEQYV. Here the CDR3 DNA reads TGTGCCAGCAGGAGACCGGGACAGGACTACGAGCAGTACGTC.

The CDR3 here is CASSYDRGYQPQHF. The CDR3 bases are TGTGCCAGCAGTTACGACAGGGGGTATCAGCCCCAGCATTTT. The rearrangement joins TRBV2 to TRBJ1-5, with 9 bases fitting TRBD1. V lost 5 bases and J lost 5; bases outside the gene matches: 4. The germline CDR1 and CDR2 sequences are SNHLY and FYNNEI. The CDR3 is 14 amino acids. Looking up the rest from reference TRBV2 and TRBJ1-5 gives the full variable domain: EPEVTQTPSHQVTQMGQEVILRCVPISNHLYFYWYRQILGQKVEFLVSFYNNEISEKSEIFDDQFSVERPDGSNFTLKIRSTKLEDSAMYFCASSYDRGYQPQHFGDGTRLSIL.

Only a few counts were recorded for this clone. V gene TRBV6-6 combines with J gene TRBJ1-2, with 7 nucleotides matching TRBD1. Germline CDR1 reads MNHNY; CDR2 reads SVGAGI (reference sequence). CDR3 size: 14 residues. The V segment lost 2 bases and the J segment 1 base; nucleotides outside the gene matches: 1. CDR3 sequence: CASSYRGLNYGYTF. CDR3 in DNA: TGTGCCAGCAGTTACAGGGGGCTTAACTATGGCTACACCTTC.

This chain connects TRBV7-8 to TRBJ1-1; D gene uncertain. CDR1 and CDR2 from the germline V gene are SGHVS and FQNEAQ. The V end lost 5 bases, the J end lost 1 base, and 23 bases lay between the germline ends. The CDR3 runs 18 residues. The chain's CDR3 is CASSRMGSGSLRNTEAFF. In nucleotides, the CDR3 is TGTGCCAGCAGCCGGATGGGGTCGGGGTCTTTGAGGAACACTGAAGCTTTCTTT.

The sample holds one count of this clone. The chain couples TRBV27 to TRBJ2-1; no reliable D call. This CDR3 has 13 amino acids. Germline CDR1 is MNHEY and CDR2 is SMNVEV (reference sequence). Trimming took off 3 bases at V and 9 bases at J, with 12 bases between the two ends. The CDR3 loop is CASSLVARSEQFF. CDR3 nucleotides: TGTGCCAGCAGTTTGGTAGCTCGGTCTGAGCAGTTCTTC.

This clone was observed a single time. This chain links TRBV6-6 with TRBJ2-1, with D uncertain. CDR1 is MNHNY and CDR2 is SVGAGI in the germline V gene (reference sequence). Trimming left V 2 bases short and J 4 bases short, with 15 bases between. The CDR3 has 16 residues. Here the CDR3 DNA reads TGTGCCAGCAGTTACGGTGGGGAAGGTCTATACAATGAGCAGTTCTTC. Translating it yields CASSYGGEGLYNEQFF.

V is TRBV19 and J is TRBJ2-2; tentatively, D is TRBD1 or TRBD2 (6 bases each). CDR1 and CDR2 from the germline V gene are LNHDA and SQIVND (reference sequence). CDR3 size: 16 residues. V lost 5 bases and J lost 5, with 18 bases in between. In DNA form, the CDR3 reads TGTGCCAGTAGTCGGGGGAAGGACAGATCGACCGGGGAGCTGTTTTTT. Translation gives CASSRGKDRSTGELFF.

The V and J genes are TRBV15 and TRBJ2-5; D possibly corresponds to TRBD1 (7 bases). The CDR3 runs 15 residues. Looked up from germline, CDR1 is LNHNV and CDR2 is YYDKDF (reference sequence). Between the trimmed V and J ends, which lost 5 bases and 1 base, there was a span of 14 bases. The CDR3 is CATSPRGTAQETQYF. The CDR3 nucleotides read TGTGCCACCAGCCCCCGGGGGACAGCCCAAGAGACCCAGTACTTC. The whole variable domain, remainder taken from reference TRBV15 and TRBJ2-5, is DAMVIQNPRYQVTQFGKPVTLSCSQTLNHNVMYWYQQKSSQAPKLLFHYYDKDFNNEADTPDNFQSRRPNTSFCFLDIRSPGLGDTAMYLCATSPRGTAQETQYFGPGTRLLVL.

The V call is TRBV6-1, the J call TRBJ2-7; perhaps TRBD1 as D (7 bases). Germline CDR1 reads MNHNS; CDR2 reads SASEGT. Trimming removed 4 bases from V and 6 bases from J, with 25 bases in between. The CDR3 has 17 amino acids. The CDR3 coding sequence is TGTGCCAGCAGTGCCCGTACGGGACAGCTAAAGGGAGGCGAGCAGTACGTC. The encoded protein is CASSARTGQLKGGEQYV.

The chain joins TRBV28 to TRBJ2-7, with D perhaps being TRBD1 or TRBD2 (5 bases each). This CDR3 comprises 17 residues. Germline V gene sequence: CDR1 MDHEN, CDR2 SYDVKM. V was clipped by 6 bases and J by 0 bases, with 21 bases between them. The CDR3 spells CASSPNRRRDVSYEQYV. CDR3 in DNA: TGTGCCAGCAGCCCTAACCGGCGCCGGGACGTCTCCTACGAGCAGTACGTC.